The clone carrying this TCR beta chain came up once. This sample is drawn from a study of blood T cell repertoires in COVID-19. With 5 bases removed from V and 4 bases from J, the gap between germline ends came to 11 bases. The CDR3 spans 13 residues. Germline CDR1 reads MNHEY; CDR2 reads SMNVEV (reference sequence). As handled by the study authors: Estimates of nucleated cell counts were drawn from the amplification of reference gene primers. TCRdb's table, derived via immunoSEQ multiplex PCR, lists solely in-frame clones and lacks some. That table gives V, J and clone size, and the DNA gave D and trimming. The top ten clones hold 7.9% of a sample with 90,000 to 110,000 clones, roughly 88% of them seen once.

The receptor was isolated from a woman older than 75 with active or convalescent COVID-19. V usage is TRBV27 and J usage is TRBJ1-1; D is perhaps TRBD1 (5 bases). Sample: peripheral blood. CDR3 residues: CASSANRGTEAFF. CDR3 sequence (DNA): TGTGCCAGCAGTGCAAATAGGGGCACTGAAGCTTTCTTT.